The clone carrying this T cell receptor beta chain has a handful of counts. Its antigen is not known. TCRdb reprocessed the 5' RACE reads via MiXCR and lists one record per CDR3 protein. The data contain 400,000 or so distinct CDR3 sequences, 20% of them singletons. The data belong to a study of T-cell memory formation after mild COVID-19. Across the whole study: In these data, TCR clusters were largely donor specific. Study results and limitations: Among contracting clones, CD4+ were mainly CM/EM and CD8+ enriched in EMRA.

This receptor was identified in an adult woman who had mild COVID-19 (a few samples of this study predate the infection). Cell type and time point are not known. Material: PBMCs or a T cell subset sorted from them (not recorded which).

The CDR3 DNA reads TGTGCCAGCAGTGAACTAGCGGCTATGAACATTCAGTACTTC. Translation: CASSELAAMNIQYF. This chain joins TRBV6-1 and TRBJ2-4, with 7 positions matching TRBD2. The CDR3 loop spans 14 amino acids. Germline assignment: CDR1 MNHNS and CDR2 SASEGT. Losses at the gene ends were 2 bases for V and 7 bases for J; bases not matched to a gene: 5.